Each of the 21 T cell receptor beta chains below was sequenced from the same sample in a study of Ad26.COV2.S vaccination and SARS-CoV-2 variants. The assay was immunoSEQ multiplex PCR, and TCRdb's table has in-frame clones only and misses some. The sample comprises over 400,000 clones, roughly 90% of which are singletons, and less than 2% rests with the top ten. Treatment noted: some 19 received Ad26.COV2.S at low or high dose, single or two shots; about five received placebo; per-sample allocation not given. The samples were gathered on day 63 after the first injection of vaccine or placebo. The source was peripheral blood, collected in a trial of Ad26.COV2.S vaccine versus placebo. These receptors all stem from a person between 18 and 59 years old who received the Ad26.COV2.S COVID-19 vaccine or a placebo.

J is TRBJ1-1 and V is TRBV7-9, with 10 bases lining up with TRBD1. CDR1 is SEHNR, CDR2 FQNEAQ, per germline (reference sequence). The CDR3 is made up of 15 amino acids. J was trimmed by 4 bases and V by 1 base; bases with no gene match: 3. The CDR3 nucleotides are TGTGCCAGCAGCTTAGGGGACAGGGGAGGCACTGAAGCTTTCTTT. Translating gives CASSLGDRGGTEAFF.

V and J are TRBV7-9 and TRBJ2-1; no reliable D call. Germline CDR1 SEHNR, CDR2 FQNEAQ (reference sequence). CDR3 size: 14 residues. The V end lost 3 bases, the J end lost 8 bases, and 14 bases lay between the germline ends. The CDR3 loop reads CASSLGVFADEQFF. The CDR3 DNA reads as TGTGCCAGCAGCTTGGGTGTTTTCGCGGATGAGCAGTTCTTC.

This sequence joins TRBV12-5 and TRBJ2-1; 8 bases agree with TRBD1. The V gene's germline CDR1 is LGHNT and CDR2 FRNRAP. The J segment lost 6 bases and the V segment lost 6 bases, leaving 4 bases of the junction unmatched. This CDR3 spans 13 amino acids. The CDR3, as DNA: TGTGCTAGTGGCTACGGACAGGGCAATGAGCAGTTCTTC. Translating it yields CASGYGQGNEQFF.

This rearrangement joins TRBV10-1 to TRBJ2-7; 7 positions match TRBD1. Looked up from germline, CDR1 is WNHNN and CDR2 is SYGVQD (reference sequence). Trimming took 4 bases from V and 4 from J; bases not matched to a gene: 4. There are 13 residues in the CDR3. The CDR3 nucleotides read TGCGCCAGCAGTGGGACAGGAGAATACGAGCAGTACTTC. Translated, it gives CASSGTGEYEQYF.

The rearrangement joins TRBV27 to TRBJ2-3; D could derive from TRBD1 or TRBD2 (6 bases each). There are 12 residues in the CDR3. CDR1 is MNHEY, CDR2 SMNVEV, per germline (reference sequence). The V gene lost 7 bases and the J gene lost 5 bases, with 10 bases spanning the gap. The CDR3 loop is CASIGGGDTQYF. The CDR3 DNA sequence: TGTGCCAGCATCGGAGGGGGAGATACGCAGTATTTT.

The rearrangement uses TRBV27 and TRBJ2-5; 9 bases map to TRBD2. The CDR3 consists of 18 residues. The germline gives CDR1 MNHEY, CDR2 SMNVEV (reference sequence). The ends lost 4 bases at V and 4 bases at J; junction bases unmatched: 16. The CDR3 reads CASSSLRAGGRSPETQYF. The CDR3 coding sequence is TGTGCCAGCAGTTCCCTGCGTGCGGGGGGGCGATCTCCAGAGACCCAGTACTTC.

This chain connects TRBV7-9 to TRBJ1-1; 7 positions agree with TRBD1. Germline V gene data show CDR1 as SEHNR and CDR2 as FQNEAQ (reference sequence). This CDR3 contains 13 residues. The trim removed 5 bases at V and 6 bases at J, leaving 6 bases unmatched. This CDR3 is CASSPPGGPEAFF. As DNA, the CDR3 is TGTGCCAGCAGCCCACCAGGGGGTCCTGAAGCTTTCTTT.

V and J are TRBV6-5 and TRBJ1-6; a possible D gene is TRBD1 (5 bases). The CDR3 length is 14 residues. CDR1 MNHEY and CDR2 SVGAGI come from the germline V gene. The V end was cut by 5 bases, the J end by 5 bases, with 10 bases between. The CDR3 region is CASSLGRDNSPLHF. The CDR3, as DNA: TGTGCCAGCAGTCTGGGCAGGGATAATTCACCCCTCCACTTT.

This clone was picked up one time. This chain connects TRBV6-5 to TRBJ2-7; 8 positions match TRBD1. The CDR3 length is 16 residues. V lost 2 bases and J lost 3; bases outside the gene matches: 9. CDR1 and CDR2 from the germline V gene are MNHEY and SVGAGI. CDR3 loop: CASSYRSQGANYEQYF. The CDR3, as DNA: TGTGCCAGCAGTTACCGGTCCCAGGGGGCCAACTACGAGCAGTACTTC.

This chain joins TRBV12-5 and TRBJ1-3; D is unclear. In germline, CDR1 is LGHNT, CDR2 FRNRAP. The ends were cut back, 5 bases at V and 0 bases at J, with 11 bases in the middle. The CDR3 extends over 15 amino acids. CDR3 protein: CASGRQMSSGNTIYF. The CDR3 DNA is TGTGCTAGTGGTCGGCAGATGAGCTCTGGAAACACCATATATTTT. Full variable domain (missing parts from reference TRBV12-5 and TRBJ1-3): DARVTQTPRHKVTEMGQEVTMRCQPILGHNTVFWYRQTMMQGLELLAYFRNRAPLDDSGMPKDRFSAEMPDATLATLKIQPSEPRDSAVYFCASGRQMSSGNTIYFGEGSWLTVV.

J is TRBJ1-2 and V is TRBV10-3; no clear D. With 0 bases removed from V and 5 bases from J, the gap between germline ends came to 13 bases. Germline assignment: CDR1 ENHRY and CDR2 SYGVKD. This CDR3 contains 15 residues. The CDR3 is CAISESTRGRYGYTF. In nucleotides, the CDR3 is TGTGCCATCAGTGAGTCGACCCGGGGAAGGTATGGCTACACCTTC.

The chain recombines TRBV30 with TRBJ1-1; no clear D. Germline V lookup: CDR1 GTSNPN, CDR2 SVGIG (reference sequence). The CDR3 has 13 amino acids. V lost 3 bases and J 1 base, leaving 9 bases between the germline ends. CDR3 coding DNA: TGTGCCTGGAGGTATGAGGGGAACACTGAAGCTTTCTTT. Its protein product is CAWRYEGNTEAFF.

This chain joins TRBV6-5 and TRBJ1-1; 10 positions match TRBD1. Germline trimming cut 4 bases from V and 5 bases from J; bases unmatched to any gene: 7. This CDR3 contains 15 residues. Germline CDR1 is MNHEY and CDR2 is SVGAGI. Here the CDR3 reads CASSSRRGQGTEAFF. CDR3 coding DNA: TGTGCCAGCAGTTCCCGGAGGGGACAGGGGACTGAAGCTTTCTTT.

Of note for this clone: Other DNA sequences in this specimen translate into the identical CDR3. The rearrangement uses TRBV9 and TRBJ2-2, with D perhaps being TRBD1 or TRBD2 (5 bases each). The germline V gene encodes CDR1 SGDLS and CDR2 YYNGEE. Between the trimmed V and J ends, which lost 0 bases and 3 bases, there was a span of 6 bases. The CDR3 runs to 14 residues. CDR3: CASSVGGHTGELFF. The CDR3 nucleotides read TGTGCCAGCAGCGTAGGGGGACACACCGGGGAGCTGTTTTTT.

The V call is TRBV27, the J call TRBJ1-2; TRBD1 matches 8 bases. The CDR3 runs 15 residues. Germline CDR1 reads MNHEY; CDR2 reads SMNVEV (reference sequence). Trimming cost V 1 base and J 4 bases; bases outside gene matches: 5. CDR3 sequence: CASSLFAGGPYGYTF. CDR3 DNA: TGTGCCAGCAGTTTATTTGCAGGGGGCCCCTATGGCTACACCTTC.

The V and J genes are TRBV6-2 or TRBV6-3 and TRBJ2-3, with D maybe TRBD2 (5 bases). The CDR3 contains 15 residues. CDR1 is MNHEY and CDR2 is SVGEGT in the germline V gene. Trimming removed 5 bases at V and 5 bases at J, with 17 bases between. The CDR3 spells CASSRPFRAGDTQYF. In DNA form, the CDR3 reads TGTGCCAGCAGTCGCCCCTTCCGGGCGGGAGATACGCAGTATTTT.

As DNA, the CDR3 is TGTGCCAGCAGCTTAGCTGTGGACTACGAGCAGTACTTC. Translated: CASSLAVDYEQYF. The chain combines TRBV7-2 with TRBJ2-7; D unresolved. The V end was cut by 0 bases, the J end by 3 bases, with 6 bases between. The CDR3 consists of 13 residues. Germline assignment: CDR1 SGHTA and CDR2 FQGNSA.

The chain links TRBV5-1 to TRBJ1-2; TRBD1 might be the D (6 bases). V lost 4 bases to trimming and J lost 3 bases, with 13 bases between them. Germline values: CDR1 SGHRS, CDR2 YFSETQ. The CDR3 spans 14 residues. The CDR3 DNA reads as TGCGCCAGCAGCCAGGAGGGACATGACTATGGCTACACCTTC. As protein: CASSQEGHDYGYTF. Full variable domain (rest looked up from reference TRBV5-1 and TRBJ1-2): KAGVTQTPRYLIKTRGQQVTLSCSPISGHRSVSWYQQTPGQGLQFLFEYFSETQRNKGNFPGRFSGRQFSNSRSEMNVSTLELGDSALYLCASSQEGHDYGYTFGSGTRLTVV.

This clone has just one count. The V call is TRBV23-1, the J call TRBJ2-4, with D possibly called TRBD1 or TRBD2 (5 bases each). TRBV23-1 is treated as an ORF (open reading frame) with a function not yet certain. The CDR3 covers 14 residues. The V end lost 3 bases, the J end lost 3 bases, and 9 bases lay between the germline ends. This CDR3 is CASSQGVVKNIQYF. The CDR3 bases are TGCGCCAGCAGTCAGGGGGTTGTCAAAAACATTCAGTACTTC.

The V call is TRBV7-6, the J call TRBJ2-1, with 8 positions matching TRBD1. Germline CDR1 reads SGHVS; CDR2 reads FNYEAQ. The CDR3 has 15 residues. J was trimmed by 2 bases and V by 3 bases; bases with no gene match: 3. The DNA of the CDR3 is TGTGCCAGCAGCTTGAGGGACAGGCCCTACAATGAGCAGTTCTTC. Protein sequence: CASSLRDRPYNEQFF.

The V call is TRBV5-1, the J call TRBJ2-2; D may correspond to TRBD1 or TRBD2 (5 bases each). V was trimmed by 0 bases and J by 1 base, leaving 16 bases between them. The CDR3 length is 18 residues. The germline V gene encodes CDR1 SGHRS and CDR2 YFSETQ. CDR3 region: CASSLVLSGTENTGELFF. CDR3 nucleotides: TGCGCCAGCAGCTTGGTCCTTTCCGGGACGGAGAACACCGGGGAGCTGTTTTTT.